The next 10 T cell receptor beta chains were all read from a single sample in a study of cytomegalovirus exposure and HLA in healthy donors. Primers included in the PCR were 60 Vbeta and 13 Jbeta primers. Sequenced by immunoSEQ multiplex PCR; TCRdb stores in-frame clones only, minus some. The profile shows over 130,000 clones, 55% to 75% of them singletons. Material for sequencing was PBMCs. Source of these receptors: a woman aged 55-70 years in good health and CMV-seropositive.

CDR3 amino acids: CASSPGLYYGYTF. The CDR3 coding sequence is TGTGCCAGCAGTCCAGGCCTCTACTATGGCTACACCTTC. The chain has TRBV6-1 and TRBJ1-2, with no clear D. The germline V gene encodes CDR1 MNHNS and CDR2 SASEGT. The CDR3 is 13 amino acids. Deletions cut 5 bases from V and 3 bases from J, with 10 bases between.

This clone was recorded a few times. The chain uses TRBV29-1 and TRBJ1-1; the D is unclear. The CDR3 totals 11 residues. Germline V gene data show CDR1 as SQVTM and CDR2 as ANQGSEA. The CDR3 here is CSATGNTEAFF. In DNA form, the CDR3 reads TGCAGTGCGACGGGGAACACTGAAGCTTTCTTT.

This rearrangement joins TRBV27 to TRBJ2-2; the match to TRBD1 covers 7 bases. V was clipped by 2 bases and J by 5 bases; unmatched bases: 17. The CDR3 is made up of 19 amino acids. CDR1 and CDR2 (germline): MNHEY, SMNVEV (reference sequence). The CDR3 reads CASSLVGGARGGGTGELFF. The CDR3 DNA is TGTGCCAGCAGTTTAGTTGGCGGAGCGCGAGGGGGCGGTACCGGGGAGCTGTTTTTT.

A few counts support this clone. The chain recombines TRBV6-5 with TRBJ2-1, with D tentatively TRBD2 (6 bases). CDR3 length: 15 amino acids. Germline CDR1 reads MNHEY; CDR2 reads SVGAGI. V lost 0 bases, J lost 5 bases, and 11 bases lay in between. The CDR3 nucleotides read TGTGCCAGCAGTTACTCGCCGGGACTCAACAATGAGCAGTTCTTC. The encoded protein is CASSYSPGLNNEQFF.

Concerning this clone: This is likely a read error, given that the CDR3 carries no conserved phenylalanine or tryptophan at its end. This rearrangement joins TRBV4-1 to TRBJ2-7; 7 bases match TRBD1. CDR3 length equals 16 residues. J lost 7 bases, V lost 0 bases, and 12 bases had no gene match. Germline CDR1 is MGHRA and CDR2 is YSYEKL. CDR3 amino acids: CASSQDITDRVSEQYL. The CDR3 DNA follows: TGCGCCAGCAGCCAAGATATAACCGACAGGGTCAGTGAGCAGTACCTC.

This sequence joins TRBV5-6 and TRBJ1-2; possibly TRBD1 for D (5 bases). CDR3 length: 15 residues. V was shortened by 2 bases and J by 0 bases, with 11 bases between the two germline ends. Germline values: CDR1 SGHDT, CDR2 YYEEEE. The CDR3: CASSFGTETNYGYTF. The CDR3 DNA is TGTGCCAGCAGCTTCGGGACTGAGACTAACTATGGCTACACCTTC.

The chain has TRBV29-1 and TRBJ2-1, with 8 positions matching TRBD2. This CDR3 spans 15 amino acids. Germline loops: CDR1 SQVTM, CDR2 ANQGSEA. V shed 2 bases, J shed 7 bases, and the junction held 10 bases outside the gene matches. The CDR3 nucleotides are TGCAGCGTTGAACGGACCAGCGGGAGTTTTAATGAGCAGTTCTTC. Translated: CSVERTSGSFNEQFF.

V is TRBV6-6 and J is TRBJ2-1, with D possibly being TRBD2 (7 bases). This CDR3 comprises 14 residues. Germline V gives CDR1 MNHNY, CDR2 SVGAGI (reference sequence). Trimming removed 8 bases at V and 2 bases at J, with 13 bases between. In DNA form, the CDR3 reads TGTGCCAGCCTAGGGGGGGCGGCCTACAATGAGCAGTTCTTC. Its translation: CASLGGAAYNEQFF.

This clone occurred a few times. This chain uses TRBV7-8 with TRBJ1-2; D remains ambiguous. This CDR3 spans 14 amino acids. CDR1 SGHVS and CDR2 FQNEAQ come from the germline V gene. Deletions cut 6 bases from V and 0 bases from J, with 11 bases between. The CDR3, as DNA: TGTGCCAGCAGTCCACAACCGTCTAACTATGGCTACACCTTC. Amino acid sequence: CASSPQPSNYGYTF.

The chain recombines TRBV5-6 with TRBJ2-1; tentatively, D is TRBD2 (6 bases). CDR3 size: 16 residues. Germline V CDR1 and CDR2: SGHDT, YYEEEE. Trimming left V 4 bases short and J 0 bases short, with 14 bases between. The CDR3 region is CASSPPEGSSYNEQFF. The CDR3 nucleotides read TGTGCCAGCAGCCCCCCGGAGGGGAGCTCCTACAATGAGCAGTTCTTC.